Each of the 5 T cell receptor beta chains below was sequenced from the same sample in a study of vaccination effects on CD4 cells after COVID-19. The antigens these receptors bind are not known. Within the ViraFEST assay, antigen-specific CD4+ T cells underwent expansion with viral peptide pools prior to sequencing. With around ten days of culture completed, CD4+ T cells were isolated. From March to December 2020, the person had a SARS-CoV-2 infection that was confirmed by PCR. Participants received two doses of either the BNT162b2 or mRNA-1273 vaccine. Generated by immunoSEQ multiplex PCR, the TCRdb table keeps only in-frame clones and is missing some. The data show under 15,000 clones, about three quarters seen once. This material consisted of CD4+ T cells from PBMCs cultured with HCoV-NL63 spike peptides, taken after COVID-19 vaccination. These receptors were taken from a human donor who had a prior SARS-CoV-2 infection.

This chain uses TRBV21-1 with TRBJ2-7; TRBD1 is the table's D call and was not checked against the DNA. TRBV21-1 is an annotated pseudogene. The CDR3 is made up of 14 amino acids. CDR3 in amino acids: CASSFLRGGHEQYF. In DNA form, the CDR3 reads TGTGCCAGCAGCTTTTTAAGGGGCGGCCACGAGCAGTACTTC.

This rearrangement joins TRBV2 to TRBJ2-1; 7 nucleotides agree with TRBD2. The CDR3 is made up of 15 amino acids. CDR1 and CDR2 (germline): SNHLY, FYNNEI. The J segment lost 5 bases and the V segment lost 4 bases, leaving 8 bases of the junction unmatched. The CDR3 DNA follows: TGTGCCAGCAGTGTGTCTCTAGCGGAAGACAATGAGCAGTTCTTC. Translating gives CASSVSLAEDNEQFF.

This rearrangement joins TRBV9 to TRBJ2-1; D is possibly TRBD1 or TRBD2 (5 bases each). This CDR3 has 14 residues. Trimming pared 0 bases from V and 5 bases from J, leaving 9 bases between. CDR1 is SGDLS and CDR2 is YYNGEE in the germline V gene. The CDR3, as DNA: TGTGCCAGCAGCGTAGCGGGGCAGAACAATGAGCAGTTCTTC. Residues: CASSVAGQNNEQFF.

Written as DNA, the CDR3 is TGTGCCAGCAGCTTAGGAGCGGGGGGTTCATACAATGAGCAGTTCTTC. Its translation is CASSLGAGGSYNEQFF. This chain joins TRBV7-3 and TRBJ2-1; 9 positions match TRBD2. Germline V gene sequence: CDR1 SGHTA, CDR2 FQGTGA. The CDR3 consists of 16 residues. The junction had 6 bases not matched to a gene; V was cut back by 2 bases and J by 4 bases.

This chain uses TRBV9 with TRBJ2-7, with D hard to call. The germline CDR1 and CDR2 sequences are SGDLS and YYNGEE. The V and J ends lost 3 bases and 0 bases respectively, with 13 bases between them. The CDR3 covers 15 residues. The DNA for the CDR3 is TGTGCCAGCAGCGCTACCCTTGGTGGCTCCTACGAGCAGTACTTC. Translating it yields CASSATLGGSYEQYF.